This T cell receptor beta chain was obtained from a study of T cells in Graves' hyperthyroidism and ophthalmopathy. Study summary: Peripheral blood was secured at the point of initial diagnosis, before any treatment.

Disease lasting under 3 months, a NOSPECS grade of at least 4, and a Clinical Activity Score of at least 3 were features of the ophthalmopathy patients. Exclusion of a patient resulted from uncontrolled infection, other autoimmune disease, pregnancy or lactation. Diagnosis relied on clinical symptoms, serum thyroxine and TRAb, thyroid ultrasound and orbital computed tomography. This clonotype was detected a few times. V lost 6 bases to trimming and J lost 2 bases; unmatched junction nucleotides: 10. Germline V CDR1 and CDR2: MNHNS, SASEGT. The CDR3 is made up of 16 amino acids. The CDR3 regions of TCR beta were amplified from RNA transcripts. TCR CDR3 regions were first amplified by RT-PCR with HTBI primers. TCRdb re-analysed the multiplex PCR reads in MiXCR, keeping a single row per CDR3 protein. This sample has roughly 350,000 distinct CDR3 sequences, with 13% to 15% found just once.

The sample taken for sequencing was blood. The chain links TRBV6-1 to TRBJ1-5; 7 bases agree with TRBD1. The receptor was isolated from a woman in her twenties or thirties with Graves' ophthalmopathy. This CDR3 is CASSRQQGLRNQPQHF. CDR3 DNA sequence: TGTGCCAGCAGCCGGCAACAGGGGCTCCGCAATCAGCCCCAGCATTTT.